This TCR beta chain was captured by sequencing in a study of T cells in Graves' hyperthyroidism and ophthalmopathy. For the study at large: Staff took peripheral blood when the initial diagnosis was made, before any treatment began.

Those with hyperthyroidism were 18 to 65 years old, newly diagnosed, and ill for under 2 months. Investigators excluded patients with uncontrolled infection, other autoimmune disease, pregnancy or lactation. Diagnoses used clinical symptoms, serum thyroxine and TRAb, thyroid ultrasound and orbital computed tomography. This CDR3 region has 19 residues. J was trimmed by 5 bases and V by 5 bases; bases with no gene match: 21. From germline, CDR1 is DFQATT and CDR2 SNEGSKA (reference sequence). Researchers amplified the TCR beta CDR3 regions from RNA transcripts. An initial round of RT-PCR targeting the TCR CDR3 relied on the HTBI primer set. TCRdb itself ran the multiplex PCR reads through MiXCR, one entry per CDR3 protein. This sample has roughly 840,000 distinct CDR3 sequences, with roughly 37% found just once.

This chain links TRBV20-1 with TRBJ2-5, with TRBD2 identical over 12 bases. The source is a man in his late teens or twenties with Graves' hyperthyroidism. Specimen: blood. The CDR3 sequence: CSAPREGDPSGRAGETQYF. In DNA form, the CDR3 reads TGCAGTGCTCCTAGAGAGGGGGACCCTAGCGGGAGGGCCGGGGAGACCCAGTACTTC.